The 21 T cell receptor beta chains below were found in one sample sequenced in a study of cytomegalovirus exposure and HLA in healthy donors. PCR was performed using 60 Vbeta and 13 Jbeta primers. Sequencing used immunoSEQ multiplex PCR; TCRdb keeps in-frame clones, though not all of them. The sample lists about 240,000 clones; over 70% were seen once. Sample: PBMCs. These receptors all stem from a woman aged 60-75 years in good health and CMV-seropositive.

The chain employs TRBV10-1 and TRBJ1-2; D not resolved. The CDR3 length is 15 residues. The germline V gene has CDR1 WNHNN and CDR2 SYGVQD (reference sequence). V was pared by 1 base and J by 4 bases, with 13 bases between. The CDR3 region has the DNA TGCGCCAGCAGTGAGTTTCGGTCCTCTGTCTATGGCTACACCTTC. Translation gives CASSEFRSSVYGYTF.

V usage is TRBV12-5 and J usage is TRBJ2-1, with 14 bases that match TRBD2. Germline loops: CDR1 LGHNT, CDR2 FRNRAP. This CDR3 has 18 amino acids. J lost 9 bases, V lost 4 bases, and 14 bases had no gene match. The CDR3 loop is CASGSIRLAGGVRFEQFF. The DNA of the CDR3 is TGTGCTAGTGGTTCCATACGACTAGCGGGAGGGGTAAGGTTTGAGCAGTTCTTC.

The rearrangement links TRBV28 to TRBJ2-1, with D tentatively TRBD2 (6 bases). Trimming pared 2 bases from V and 5 bases from J, leaving 13 bases between. The length of the CDR3 is 15 residues. CDR1 is MDHEN, CDR2 SYDVKM, per germline. CDR3 sequence (DNA): TGTGCCAGCAGTTTACTCACTAGCTCAAACAATGAGCAGTTCTTC. Its translation is CASSLLTSSNNEQFF.

The CDR3 loop reads CATLVTGKETQYF. The CDR3 nucleotides read TGTGCCACCCTAGTAACAGGGAAAGAGACCCAGTACTTC. The J gene is TRBJ2-5, the V gene TRBV6-1; D perhaps matches TRBD1 (6 bases). Trimming removed 10 bases at V and 3 bases at J, with 15 bases between. CDR3 length: 13 residues. The germline gives CDR1 MNHNS, CDR2 SASEGT.

J is TRBJ1-4 and V is TRBV28; D unresolved. Germline values: CDR1 MDHEN, CDR2 SYDVKM. V lost 2 bases and J lost 7, with 5 bases in between. The CDR3 has 12 amino acids. The CDR3 nucleotides are TGTGCCAGCAGTTTACTACCTGAAAAACTGTTTTTT. Encoded protein: CASSLLPEKLFF.

The V gene is TRBV7-6, the J gene TRBJ2-1; 8 bases map to TRBD2. Per the germline V gene, CDR1 is SGHVS and CDR2 is FNYEAQ. Trimming at V came to 1 base and at J to 7 bases, leaving 3 bases not matched to a gene. The CDR3 consists of 14 residues. The CDR3: CASSLGGGTNEQFF. The CDR3 DNA reads TGTGCCAGCAGCTTAGGCGGGGGGACTAATGAGCAGTTCTTC. Full variable domain (rest looked up from reference TRBV7-6 and TRBJ2-1): GAGVSQSPRYKVTKRGQDVALRCDPISGHVSLYWYRQALGQGPEFLTYFNYEAQQDKSGLPNDRFSAERPEGSISTLTIQRTEQRDSAMYRCASSLGGGTNEQFFGPGTRLTVL.

The chain links TRBV21-1 to TRBJ1-1; the table's D call TRBD1 went unverified against the DNA. TRBV21-1 is deemed a pseudogene. The CDR3 length is 19 residues. In DNA form, the CDR3 reads TGTGCCAGCAGCAACTACAACCTCCGGGACAGGGAAATGGACACTGAAGCTTTCTTT. This encodes CASSNYNLRDREMDTEAFF.

J is TRBJ2-1 and V is TRBV30; a possible D gene is TRBD2 (5 bases). The V end lost 2 bases, the J end lost 8 bases, and 19 bases lay between the germline ends. The CDR3 has 15 residues. CDR1 is GTSNPN, CDR2 SVGIG, per germline (reference sequence). CDR3 sequence reads: CAWSRAVGAVDEQFF. The CDR3 bases are TGTGCCTGGAGTAGGGCGGTCGGAGCGGTTGATGAGCAGTTCTTC.

V usage is TRBV7-9 and J usage is TRBJ2-1; TRBD2 matches at 10 bases. The CDR3 length is 16 residues. Germline assignment: CDR1 SEHNR and CDR2 FQNEAQ (reference sequence). The V gene end was trimmed by 5 bases and the J gene end by 5 bases; junction bases not matched to a gene: 9. The CDR3 region is CASSDLAGEGDNEQFF. CDR3 nucleotides: TGTGCCAGCAGCGATCTAGCGGGAGAGGGGGACAATGAGCAGTTCTTC.

The chain employs TRBV14 and TRBJ2-7; D might be TRBD2 (5 bases). CDR1 is SGHDN, CDR2 FVKESK, per germline. The V end was cut by 4 bases, the J end by 7 bases, with 14 bases between. CDR3 length equals 13 residues. The CDR3 region has the DNA TGTGCCAGCAGCCGTCGGGAACCCAGGGAGCAGTACTTC. Translation: CASSRREPREQYF.

This chain uses TRBV7-8 with TRBJ2-7, with D uncertain. V was trimmed by 5 bases and J by 6 bases, leaving 8 bases between them. This CDR3 has 11 residues. From germline, CDR1 is SGHVS and CDR2 FQNEAQ. CDR3 protein: CASSLPGEQYF. The CDR3 DNA follows: TGTGCCAGCAGCCTACCGGGCGAGCAGTACTTC.

This clone was counted a few times. The chain couples TRBV5-1 to TRBJ2-6; TRBD2 agrees at 13 bases. The CDR3 covers 19 residues. V shed 3 bases and J 0 bases; nucleotides not matched to a gene: 6. In germline, CDR1 is SGHRS, CDR2 YFSETQ. The CDR3: CASSSGTSGTISGANVLTF. As DNA, the CDR3 is TGCGCCAGCAGCTCTGGGACTAGCGGGACAATCTCTGGGGCCAACGTCCTGACTTTC. Complete variable domain (other parts from reference TRBV5-1 and TRBJ2-6): KAGVTQTPRYLIKTRGQQVTLSCSPISGHRSVSWYQQTPGQGLQFLFEYFSETQRNKGNFPGRFSGRQFSNSRSEMNVSTLELGDSALYLCASSSGTSGTISGANVLTFGAGSRLTVL.

This rearrangement joins TRBV5-1 to TRBJ2-7; the match to TRBD1 covers 11 bases. CDR1 is SGHRS, CDR2 YFSETQ, per germline. The CDR3 totals 16 residues. V gave up 4 bases and J gave up 4 bases; unmatched junction bases: 10. The DNA for the CDR3 is TGCGCCAGCAGCCCCGGGGGACAGGGGGGCAGGTACGAGCAGTACTTC. This codes for CASSPGGQGGRYEQYF.

This clone occurred a few times. Its ends do not fully match the called genes, so a read error is possible. The CDR3 spells CASSQGDRVVF. The DNA for the CDR3 is TGTGCCAGCAGCCAAGGCGACAGGGTGGTCTTC. The V gene is TRBV14, the J gene TRBJ2-1, with 7 bases that match TRBD1. Germline V CDR1 and CDR2: SGHDN, FVKESK. The CDR3 is 11 residues long.

There are a few counts of this clone. The J gene is TRBJ2-1, the V gene TRBV27; D remains ambiguous. CDR3 length: 14 amino acids. Trimming took 7 bases from V and 10 from J, leaving 20 bases between them. Per germline, CDR1 MNHEY and CDR2 SMNVEV (reference sequence). In nucleotides, the CDR3 is TGTGCCAGCATCCAACGAGCGCCAAGATGGGAGCAGTTCTTC. This codes for CASIQRAPRWEQFF.

The chain carries TRBV23-1 and TRBJ2-7, with D possibly matching TRBD1 (6 bases). TRBV23-1 carries the ORF label, with uncertain function. The germline V and J ends were trimmed by 6 bases and 4 bases, with 16 bases remaining between them. There are 14 residues in the CDR3. The CDR3 bases are TGCGCCAGCAGCGAGAATGGGACAATATACGAGCAGTACTTC. Residues: CASSENGTIYEQYF.

V is TRBV5-4 and J is TRBJ2-3; 10 bases are a match to TRBD2. This CDR3 has 16 amino acids. The junction had 7 bases not matched to a gene; V was cut back by 2 bases and J by 4 bases. Germline CDR1 SGHNT, CDR2 YYREEE (reference sequence). The CDR3 region has the DNA TGTGCCAGCAGCTTCCTAGCGGGAGCGAGGGCAGATACGCAGTATTTT. It codes for CASSFLAGARADTQYF. The full variable domain, completed using reference TRBV5-4 and TRBJ2-3, is ETGVTQSPTHLIKTRGQQVTLRCSSQSGHNTVSWYQQALGQGPQFIFQYYREEENGRGNFPPRFSGLQFPNYSSELNVNALELDDSALYLCASSFLAGARADTQYFGPGTRLTVL.

The sample holds a few counts of this clone. The genes are TRBV19 and TRBJ1-2; 9 nucleotides line up with TRBD1. Germline V gives CDR1 LNHDA, CDR2 SQIVND (reference sequence). The CDR3 is 12 residues long. V gave up 6 bases and J gave up 8 bases; unmatched junction bases: 4. The CDR3 DNA is TGTGCCAGTAGGGGACAGGGAGGCGGCTACACCTTC. Residues: CASRGQGGGYTF. The whole variable domain, remainder taken from reference TRBV19 and TRBJ1-2, is DGGITQSPKYLFRKEGQNVTLSCEQNLNHDAMYWYRQDPGQGLRLIYYSQIVNDFQKGDIAEGYSVSREKKESFPLTVTSAQKNPTAFYLCASRGQGGGYTFGSGTRLTVV.

The chain is built from TRBV7-2 and TRBJ2-2; D not resolved. The CDR3 runs to 15 residues. V was clipped by 3 bases and J by 1 base, with 9 bases between them. From germline, CDR1 is SGHTA and CDR2 FQGNSA. CDR3 bases: TGTGCCAGCAGCTTGCGACGACTGAACACCGGGGAGCTGTTTTTT. Protein product: CASSLRRLNTGELFF.

This chain links TRBV5-1 with TRBJ2-1; weak D call: TRBD2 (5 bases). V lost 4 bases, J lost 7 bases, and 18 bases lay in between. Germline-derived CDR1 and CDR2 are SGHRS and YFSETQ. The CDR3 loop spans 15 amino acids. The CDR3 DNA follows: TGCGCCAGCAGCCACGGGATTCGTCAGGTGAATGAGCAGTTCTTC. Translation: CASSHGIRQVNEQFF.

V usage is TRBV7-9 and J usage is TRBJ1-3, with D uncertain. The germline gives CDR1 SEHNR, CDR2 FQNEAQ (reference sequence). V was shortened by 2 bases and J by 2 bases, with 4 bases between the two germline ends. The CDR3 runs 13 residues. The CDR3 coding sequence is TGTGCCAGCAGCTTACCCGCTGGAAACACCATATATTTT. Its protein is CASSLPAGNTIYF.